The 2 T cell receptor beta chains given below trace back to one sample, sequenced in a study of T cells in women clearing cervical HPV infection. Assay used: immunoSEQ multiplex PCR; TCRdb lists only in-frame clones, some missing. Here the sample table reports some 30,000 clones. The sequenced sample consisted of blood buffy coat. The receptor set was obtained from a woman aged 18-70 years with a cervical HPV16 infection that either progressed to CIN3+ or cleared (not recorded which).

Concerning this clone itself: The read is 3 residues too short to cover the CDR3 end, so that end is filled in from the germline J gene. V gene TRBV3-1 (or the pseudogene TRBV3-2) combines with J gene TRBJ1-6; 9 nucleotides align to TRBD1. In germline, CDR1 is LGHDT, CDR2 YNNKEL (reference sequence). This CDR3 has 16 amino acids. V lost 4 bases to trimming and J lost 11 bases; unmatched junction nucleotides: 12. The CDR3 loop is CASSRTQGARLTPLHF. The sequenced part of the CDR3 DNA is TGTGCCAGCAGCCGAACACAGGGGGCCCGTCTTACACCC.

To note about this clone: The CDR3 goes on 3 residues after the read ends, and that part is filled in from the germline J gene. This sequence joins TRBV30 and TRBJ2-2, with no clear D. CDR1 and CDR2 from the germline V gene are GTSNPN and SVGIG (reference sequence). The CDR3 covers 13 residues. CDR3 DNA (partial): TGTGCCTGGAGTACCCTTATTACTTCACCG. Encoded protein: CAWSTLITSP. The whole CDR3 sequence reads CAWSTLITSPLFF.